Shown below are 26 T cell receptor beta chains from a single sample sequenced in a study of blood T cells in healthy people across ages. Then a second PCR, running roughly 7 to 11 cycles, was carried out with a sample-barcoded 5' primer and a J-beta primer mix. MiXCR, run by TCRdb on the 5' RACE reads, gives a single entry per CDR3 protein. This sample carries 1.5 million to 2 million distinct CDR3 sequences, roughly 27% of them seen once, and the ten largest clones take 7.7%. Sequencing was carried out using blood. The receptors derive from a woman aged 25-40 years in good health.

This clonotype turned up a few times. The chain uses TRBV7-6 and TRBJ2-3, with D maybe TRBD1 (5 bases). CDR3 length: 15 amino acids. Germline V gene sequence: CDR1 SGHVS, CDR2 FNYEAQ. V lost 7 bases, J lost 4 bases, and 18 bases lay in between. CDR3 nucleotide sequence: TGTGCCAGCACCCTAAGAAGGACACCCGCAGATACGCAGTATTTT. Amino acids: CASTLRRTPADTQYF. Full variable domain (outside the CDR3, taken from reference TRBV7-6 and TRBJ2-3): GAGVSQSPRYKVTKRGQDVALRCDPISGHVSLYWYRQALGQGPEFLTYFNYEAQQDKSGLPNDRFSAERPEGSISTLTIQRTEQRDSAMYRCASTLRRTPADTQYFGPGTRLTVL.

In its sample, this clonotype was seen many times. The chain employs TRBV6-5 and TRBJ2-5; the D gene is possibly TRBD1 (6 bases). The CDR3 runs to 16 residues. CDR1 and CDR2 (germline): MNHEY, SVGAGI. Between the trimmed V and J ends, which lost 6 bases and 4 bases, there was a span of 21 bases. As DNA, the CDR3 is TGTGCCAGCAGACGCGAGGGGCAGGGGTTTAGAGAGACCCAGTACTTC. Its translation: CASRREGQGFRETQYF.

V gene TRBV11-2 combines with J gene TRBJ1-6, with unresolved D. The CDR3 spans 13 residues. From germline, CDR1 is SGHAT and CDR2 FQNNGV. The germline V and J ends were trimmed by 5 bases and 9 bases, with 11 bases remaining between them. The CDR3 region is CASSPILSSPLHF. CDR3 bases: TGTGCCAGCAGCCCCATTTTGAGTTCACCCCTCCACTTT.

V is TRBV20-1 and J is TRBJ2-5, with no clear D. V was pared by 2 bases and J by 3 bases, with 10 bases between. The CDR3 loop spans 13 amino acids. Germline V lookup: CDR1 DFQATT, CDR2 SNEGSKA (reference sequence). The DNA for the CDR3 is TGCAGTGCTAGACCTCCGGAAGAAGAGACCCAGTACTTC. It is translated as CSARPPEEETQYF.

A note on this clonotype: A much larger clone differs from this one at a single base, so this may be a read error. V usage is TRBV15 and J usage is TRBJ2-5; tentative D call: TRBD2 (5 bases). The end of the DNA is better explained by TRBJ2-7, so the J call may be wrong. The germline V gene encodes CDR1 LNHNV and CDR2 YYDKDF (reference sequence). The CDR3 extends over 14 amino acids. The CDR3 sequence: CTTSRGGRTYEQYF. The DNA for the CDR3 is TGTACCACCAGCAGAGGAGGTCGGACCTACGAGCAGTACTTC.

The chain has TRBV3-1 and TRBJ2-7, with a tentative D call TRBD2 (6 bases). Between the trimmed V and J ends, which lost 0 bases and 3 bases, there was a span of 15 bases. The CDR3 extends over 16 amino acids. Germline CDR1 is LGHDT and CDR2 is YNNKEL (reference sequence). CDR3 sequence (DNA): TGTGCCAGCAGCCAAGATCTGGGCGGGGCCAGCTACGAGCAGTACTTC. This gives the protein CASSQDLGGASYEQYF.

The V and J genes are TRBV5-1 and TRBJ2-6; 7 positions agree with TRBD2. The CDR3 is made up of 19 amino acids. Per germline, CDR1 SGHRS and CDR2 YFSETQ. With 4 bases clipped from V and 1 base from J, the junction kept 14 bases outside the gene matches. The CDR3 nucleotides read TGCGCCAGCAGCCTTGGACCCAGCGGGGCTCTTTCTGGGGCCAACGTCCTGACTTTC. It specifies CASSLGPSGALSGANVLTF.

This clonotype was observed many times. The chain recombines TRBV3-1 with TRBJ2-5; D unclear. Per germline, CDR1 LGHDT and CDR2 YNNKEL (reference sequence). V was trimmed by 0 bases and J by 4 bases, leaving 9 bases between them. The CDR3 has 14 amino acids. The CDR3 nucleotides are TGTGCCAGCAGCCAAGATGCGACGGGAGAGACCCAGTACTTC. It codes for CASSQDATGETQYF.

V is TRBV10-2 and J is TRBJ2-3; 12 bases fit TRBD2. Per germline, CDR1 WSHSY and CDR2 SAAADI. CDR3 length: 16 amino acids. J was trimmed by 6 bases and V by 3 bases; bases with no gene match: 7. The CDR3: CASSEWTSGATDTQYF. The CDR3 DNA reads TGCGCCAGCAGTGAATGGACTAGCGGGGCCACGGATACGCAGTATTTT.

In its sample, this clonotype was seen a few times. The chain recombines TRBV27 with TRBJ1-6; 12 bases line up with TRBD1. With V trimmed by 5 bases and J by 9 bases, 8 bases remained unmatched. Germline V gene data show CDR1 as MNHEY and CDR2 as SMNVEV (reference sequence). The CDR3 spans 16 residues. The CDR3 spells CASSTTPGQGASPLHF. The CDR3 DNA follows: TGTGCCAGCAGTACAACGCCGGGACAGGGGGCTTCACCCCTCCACTTT.

This clonotype was observed many times. The chain is built from TRBV6-5 and TRBJ1-6; TRBD1 aligns across 8 bases. The junction had 5 bases not matched to a gene; V was cut back by 0 bases and J by 7 bases. The CDR3 has 16 amino acids. In germline, CDR1 is MNHEY, CDR2 SVGAGI. In nucleotides, the CDR3 is TGTGCCAGCAGTTACTCGGGACAGGCTTCGAATTCACCCCTCCACTTT. This gives the protein CASSYSGQASNSPLHF.

The rearrangement uses TRBV6-6 and TRBJ2-5; TRBD2 matches 10 bases. Trimming at V came to 2 bases and at J to 4 bases, leaving 10 bases not matched to a gene. The CDR3 runs to 17 residues. Germline loops: CDR1 MNHNY, CDR2 SVGAGI (reference sequence). In nucleotides, the CDR3 is TGTGCCAGCAGTTACACCCACGGAGCGGGAGGGAGAGAGACCCAGTACTTC. Protein: CASSYTHGAGGRETQYF.

This clonotype was counted only a few times. The CDR3 spells CASSSGLAGGREETQYF. CDR3 in DNA: TGTGCCAGCAGCTCTGGACTAGCGGGGGGCCGAGAAGAGACCCAGTACTTC. The rearrangement uses TRBV7-9 and TRBJ2-5; 14 bases line up with TRBD2. Looked up from germline, CDR1 is SEHNR and CDR2 is FQNEAQ (reference sequence). V lost 4 bases, J lost 3 bases, and 7 bases stayed unmatched. CDR3 length: 17 residues.

This clonotype was counted at least ten times. The CDR3 coding sequence is TGCGCCAGCACCCTGGCAGGGGGCCAAGAGACCCAGTACTTC. Residues: CASTLAGGQETQYF. This rearrangement joins TRBV5-1 to TRBJ2-5; 7 bases agree with TRBD1. J lost 1 base, V lost 6 bases, and 6 bases had no gene match. Germline V gene lookup returns CDR1 SGHRS and CDR2 YFSETQ. CDR3 length: 14 residues. The entire variable domain, with the rest obtained from reference TRBV5-1 and TRBJ2-5, is as follows: KAGVTQTPRYLIKTRGQQVTLSCSPISGHRSVSWYQQTPGQGLQFLFEYFSETQRNKGNFPGRFSGRQFSNSRSEMNVSTLELGDSALYLCASTLAGGQETQYFGPGTRLLVL.

The chain has TRBV29-1 and TRBJ1-1; D uncertain. The CDR3 is made up of 12 amino acids. The germline CDR1 and CDR2 sequences are SQVTM and ANQGSEA. V was pared by 4 bases and J by 4 bases, with 10 bases between. The CDR3 is CSVARVGTEAFF. The CDR3 nucleotides are TGCAGCGTTGCCCGGGTTGGCACTGAAGCTTTCTTT.

In this sample, this clonotype turned up many times. The chain links TRBV20-1 to TRBJ2-1; possibly TRBD1 for D (5 bases). The CDR3 spans 15 residues. CDR1 is DFQATT, CDR2 SNEGSKA, per germline (reference sequence). Trimming removed 7 bases from V and 3 bases from J, with 19 bases in between. CDR3 nucleotide sequence: TGCAGTGGGAAACGTGGGGCAGTGGGCTACAATGAGCAGTTCTTC. Translation gives CSGKRGAVGYNEQFF.

On this clonotype itself: Possible read error: a much larger clone is one base away. J is TRBJ2-5 and V is TRBV24-1; 10 nucleotides align to TRBD1. Germline CDR1 reads KGHDR; CDR2 reads SFDVKD. This CDR3 spans 15 amino acids. CDR3 sequence reads: CTTSDTTGGEETQYF. Here the CDR3 DNA reads TGTACCACCAGTGATACGACAGGGGGCGAAGAGACCCAGTACTTC.

This chain connects TRBV29-1 to TRBJ2-2; 8 bases align to TRBD1. Trimming cost V 2 bases and J 7 bases; bases outside gene matches: 12. Germline CDR1 reads SQVTM; CDR2 reads ANQGSEA. This CDR3 region has 16 residues. The CDR3 bases are TGCAGCGTTGAACTAGCTGGCCAGGGGGCTTTCGGGGAGCTGTTTTTT. Protein sequence: CSVELAGQGAFGELFF.

The V and J genes are TRBV12-3 or TRBV12-4 and TRBJ1-4; D might be TRBD1 (5 bases). CDR3 length: 12 amino acids. Between the trimmed V and J ends, which lost 5 bases and 8 bases, there was a span of 9 bases. The CDR3, as DNA: TGTGCCAGCAGTAAGACAGAGGAAAAACTGTTTTTT. Encoded protein: CASSKTEEKLFF.

The CDR3 spells CASSGQDRVNEKLFF. Here the CDR3 DNA reads TGTGCCAGCAGCGGCCAGGACAGAGTAAATGAAAAACTGTTTTTT. The J gene is TRBJ1-4, the V gene TRBV7-6, with D maybe TRBD1 (6 bases). V was trimmed by 5 bases and J by 5 bases, leaving 15 bases between them. Germline V lookup: CDR1 SGHVS, CDR2 FNYEAQ. This CDR3 has 15 residues.

The rearrangement joins TRBV20-1 to TRBJ2-3; the match to TRBD2 covers 11 bases. The CDR3 is made up of 14 amino acids. The V segment lost 3 bases and the J segment 2 bases; nucleotides outside the gene matches: 1. Germline assignment: CDR1 DFQATT and CDR2 SNEGSKA (reference sequence). CDR3 protein: CSASSGGATDTQYF. The CDR3 nucleotides are TGCAGTGCTAGTAGCGGGGGGGCCACAGATACGCAGTATTTT.

This clonotype was found a few times. V is TRBV25-1 and J is TRBJ2-5, with TRBD1 matching over 8 bases. Germline V gene data show CDR1 as MGHDK and CDR2 as SYGVNS. The V gene end was trimmed by 3 bases and the J gene end by 2 bases; junction bases not matched to a gene: 5. The CDR3 runs to 15 residues. The CDR3 DNA reads TGTGCCAGCAGTGAGGGACAGGCGTATCAAGAGACCCAGTACTTC. It encodes CASSEGQAYQETQYF.

As for this clonotype: This sequence may be a read error, since a much larger clone differs from it by one base. The genes are TRBV5-1 and TRBJ2-1; D possibly corresponds to TRBD1 (7 bases). This CDR3 has 17 amino acids. V lost 4 bases to trimming and J lost 10 bases, with 27 bases between them. Germline CDR1 reads SGHRS; CDR2 reads YFSETQ. The CDR3 here is CASSGGIRDSSSYEQFF. The CDR3, as DNA: TGCGCCAGCAGCGGAGGGATACGGGACAGCAGCTCCTACGAGCAGTTCTTC. Supplemented by reference TRBV5-1 and TRBJ2-1, the full variable domain reads KAGVTQTPRYLIKTRGQQVTLSCSPISGHRSVSWYQQTPGQGLQFLFEYFSETQRNKGNFPGRFSGRQFSNSRSEMNVSTLELGDSALYLCASSGGIRDSSSYEQFFGPGTRLTVL.

This clonotype was detected only a few times. This chain joins TRBV29-1 and TRBJ2-1; the D gene could be TRBD1 or TRBD2 (6 bases each). This CDR3 has 15 amino acids. V lost 4 bases and J 0 bases, leaving 13 bases between the germline ends. The V gene's germline CDR1 is SQVTM and CDR2 ANQGSEA. The CDR3 nucleotides read TGCAGCGTTGTGGGGGGCGGGTTCTCCTACAATGAGCAGTTCTTC. It translates to CSVVGGGFSYNEQFF.

This clonotype was counted only a few times. The chain carries TRBV28 and TRBJ2-1; a possible D gene is TRBD2 (5 bases). CDR3 size: 16 residues. Looked up from germline, CDR1 is MDHEN and CDR2 is SYDVKM. Trimming pared 3 bases from V and 2 bases from J, leaving 14 bases between. In DNA, the CDR3 is TGTGCCAGCAGTTTCGAGGGCGTTGGGGCCTACAATGAGCAGTTCTTC. This encodes CASSFEGVGAYNEQFF. Drawing the rest from reference TRBV28 and TRBJ2-1, the complete variable domain is DVKVTQSSRYLVKRTGEKVFLECVQDMDHENMFWYRQDPGLGLRLIYFSYDVKMKEKGDIPEGYSVSREKKERFSLILESASTNQTSMYLCASSFEGVGAYNEQFFGPGTRLTVL.

This chain joins TRBV2 and TRBJ2-1; D is ambiguous. This CDR3 spans 14 amino acids. V lost 5 bases to trimming and J lost 4 bases, with 12 bases between them. In germline, CDR1 is SNHLY, CDR2 FYNNEI. The CDR3 loop is CASSLGPLYNEQFF. In DNA form, the CDR3 reads TGTGCCAGCAGTTTGGGCCCACTATACAATGAGCAGTTCTTC.